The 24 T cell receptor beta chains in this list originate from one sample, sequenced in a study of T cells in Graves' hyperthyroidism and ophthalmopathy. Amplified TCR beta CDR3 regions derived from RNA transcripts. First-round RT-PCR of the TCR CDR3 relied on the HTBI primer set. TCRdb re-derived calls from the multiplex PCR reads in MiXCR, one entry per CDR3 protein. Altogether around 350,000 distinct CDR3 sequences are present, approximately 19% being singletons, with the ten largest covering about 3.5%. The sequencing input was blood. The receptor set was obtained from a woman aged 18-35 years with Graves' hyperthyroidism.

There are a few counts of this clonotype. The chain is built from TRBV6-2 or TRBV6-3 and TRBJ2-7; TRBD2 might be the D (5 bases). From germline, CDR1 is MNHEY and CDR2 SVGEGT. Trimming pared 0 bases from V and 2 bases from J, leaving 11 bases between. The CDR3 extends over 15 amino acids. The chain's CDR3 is CASSYSQSGPYEQYF. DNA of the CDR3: TGTGCCAGCAGTTACTCGCAAAGCGGTCCCTACGAGCAGTACTTC.

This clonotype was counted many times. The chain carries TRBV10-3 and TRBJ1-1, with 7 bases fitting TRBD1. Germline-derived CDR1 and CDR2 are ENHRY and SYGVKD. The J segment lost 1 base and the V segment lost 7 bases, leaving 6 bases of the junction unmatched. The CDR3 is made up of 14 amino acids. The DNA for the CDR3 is TGTGCCATCACCCAGACAGGGACGAACACTGAAGCTTTCTTT. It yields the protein CAITQTGTNTEAFF.

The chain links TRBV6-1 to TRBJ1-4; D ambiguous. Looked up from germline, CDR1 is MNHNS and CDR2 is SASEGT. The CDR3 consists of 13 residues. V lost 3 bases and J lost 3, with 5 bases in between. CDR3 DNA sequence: TGTGCCAGCAGTGAGCCCCCTAATGAAAAACTGTTTTTT. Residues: CASSEPPNEKLFF.

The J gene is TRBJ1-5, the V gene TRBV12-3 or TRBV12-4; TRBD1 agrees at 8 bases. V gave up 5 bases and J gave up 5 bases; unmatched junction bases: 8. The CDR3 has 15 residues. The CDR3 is CASSPVGQGHQPQHF. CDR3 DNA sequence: TGTGCCAGCAGTCCCGTCGGACAGGGCCATCAGCCCCAGCATTTT.

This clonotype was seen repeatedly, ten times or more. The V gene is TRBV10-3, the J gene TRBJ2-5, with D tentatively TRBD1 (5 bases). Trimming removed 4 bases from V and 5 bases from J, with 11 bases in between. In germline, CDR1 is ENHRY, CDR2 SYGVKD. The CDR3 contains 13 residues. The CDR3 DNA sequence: TGTGCCATCAGTGTGGGGCAGGCTGAGACCCAGTACTTC. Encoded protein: CAISVGQAETQYF.

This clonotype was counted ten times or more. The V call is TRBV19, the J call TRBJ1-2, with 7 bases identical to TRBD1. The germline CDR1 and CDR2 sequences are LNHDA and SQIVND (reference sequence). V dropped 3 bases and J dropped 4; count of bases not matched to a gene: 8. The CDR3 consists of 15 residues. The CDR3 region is CASSMDRSSIYGYTF. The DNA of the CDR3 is TGTGCCAGTAGTATGGACAGGAGCTCTATCTATGGCTACACCTTC.

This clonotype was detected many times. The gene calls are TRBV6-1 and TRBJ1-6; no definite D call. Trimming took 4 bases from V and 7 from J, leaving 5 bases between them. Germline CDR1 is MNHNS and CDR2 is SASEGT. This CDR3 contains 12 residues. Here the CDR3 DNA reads TGTGCCAGCAGTGTGAGCAATTCACCCCTCCACTTT. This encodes CASSVSNSPLHF.

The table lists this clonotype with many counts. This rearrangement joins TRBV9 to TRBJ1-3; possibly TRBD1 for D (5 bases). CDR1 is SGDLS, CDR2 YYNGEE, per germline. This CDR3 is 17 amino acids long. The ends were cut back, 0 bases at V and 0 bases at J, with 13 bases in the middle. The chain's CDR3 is CASSVAGTGRSGNTIYF. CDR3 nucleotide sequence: TGTGCCAGCAGCGTAGCAGGGACCGGACGCTCTGGAAACACCATATATTTT.

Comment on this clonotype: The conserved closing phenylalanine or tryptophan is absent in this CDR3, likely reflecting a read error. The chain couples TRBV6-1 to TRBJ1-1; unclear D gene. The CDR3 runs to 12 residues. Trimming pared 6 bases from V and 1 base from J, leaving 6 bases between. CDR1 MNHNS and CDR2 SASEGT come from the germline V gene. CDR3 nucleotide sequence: TGTGCCAGCAGAGTTAGGAACACTGAAGCTTTCGTT. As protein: CASRVRNTEAFV.

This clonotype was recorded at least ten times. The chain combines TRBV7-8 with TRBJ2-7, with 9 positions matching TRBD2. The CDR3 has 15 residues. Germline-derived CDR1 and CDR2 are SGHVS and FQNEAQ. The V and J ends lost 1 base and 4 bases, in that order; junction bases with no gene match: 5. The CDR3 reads CASSLVLAGKYEQYF. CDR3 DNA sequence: TGTGCCAGCAGCTTAGTGCTAGCGGGGAAATACGAGCAGTACTTC.

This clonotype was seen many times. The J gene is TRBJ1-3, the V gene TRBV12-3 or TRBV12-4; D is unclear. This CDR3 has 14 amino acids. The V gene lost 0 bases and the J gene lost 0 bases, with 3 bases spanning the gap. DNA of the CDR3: TGTGCCAGCAGTTTAGCGGGCTCTGGAAACACCATATATTTT. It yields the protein CASSLAGSGNTIYF.

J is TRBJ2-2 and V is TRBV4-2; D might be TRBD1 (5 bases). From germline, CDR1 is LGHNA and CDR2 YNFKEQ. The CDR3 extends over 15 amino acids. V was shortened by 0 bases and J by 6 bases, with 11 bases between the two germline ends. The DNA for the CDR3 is TGTGCCAGCAGCCAAGATACCCAGGGCCCCGGGGAGCTGTTTTTT. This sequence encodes CASSQDTQGPGELFF.

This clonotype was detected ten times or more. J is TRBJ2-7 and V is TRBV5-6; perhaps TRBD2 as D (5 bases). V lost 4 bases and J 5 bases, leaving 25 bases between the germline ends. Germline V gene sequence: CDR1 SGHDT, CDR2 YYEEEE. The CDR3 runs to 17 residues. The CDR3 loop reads CASSPISRTGIEDEQYF. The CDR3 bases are TGTGCCAGCAGCCCGATTTCCCGGACGGGGATCGAGGACGAGCAGTACTTC.

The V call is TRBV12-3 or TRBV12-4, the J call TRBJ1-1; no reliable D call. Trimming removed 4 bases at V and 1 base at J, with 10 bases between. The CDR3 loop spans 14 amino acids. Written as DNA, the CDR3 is TGTGCCAGCAGTTACCCGACAACGAACACTGAAGCTTTCTTT. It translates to CASSYPTTNTEAFF.

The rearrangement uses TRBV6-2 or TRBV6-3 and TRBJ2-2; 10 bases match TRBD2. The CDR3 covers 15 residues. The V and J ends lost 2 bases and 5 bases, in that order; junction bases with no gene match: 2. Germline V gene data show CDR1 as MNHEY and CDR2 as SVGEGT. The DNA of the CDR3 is TGTGCCAGCAGTTACCTAGCGGGAGTTACCGGGGAGCTGTTTTTT. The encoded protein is CASSYLAGVTGELFF.

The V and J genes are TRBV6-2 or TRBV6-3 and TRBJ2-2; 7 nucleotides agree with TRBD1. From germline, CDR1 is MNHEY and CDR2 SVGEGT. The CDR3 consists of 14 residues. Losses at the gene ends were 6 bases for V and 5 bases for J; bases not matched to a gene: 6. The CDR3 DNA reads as TGTGCCAGCAGACGGGACAGCGAGACCGGGGAGCTGTTTTTT. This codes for CASRRDSETGELFF.

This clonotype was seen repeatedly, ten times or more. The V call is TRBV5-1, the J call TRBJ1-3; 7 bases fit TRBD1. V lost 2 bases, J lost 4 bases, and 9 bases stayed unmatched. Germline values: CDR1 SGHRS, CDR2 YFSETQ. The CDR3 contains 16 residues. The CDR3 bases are TGCGCCAGCAGCTTCGACCCGGACAGGATCGGAAACACCATATATTTT. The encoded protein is CASSFDPDRIGNTIYF.

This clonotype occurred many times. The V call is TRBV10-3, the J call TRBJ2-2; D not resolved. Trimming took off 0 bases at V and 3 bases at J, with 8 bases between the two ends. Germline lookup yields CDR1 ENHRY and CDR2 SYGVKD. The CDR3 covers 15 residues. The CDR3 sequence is CAISESTWYTGELFF. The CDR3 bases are TGTGCCATCAGTGAGTCGACTTGGTACACCGGGGAGCTGTTTTTT.

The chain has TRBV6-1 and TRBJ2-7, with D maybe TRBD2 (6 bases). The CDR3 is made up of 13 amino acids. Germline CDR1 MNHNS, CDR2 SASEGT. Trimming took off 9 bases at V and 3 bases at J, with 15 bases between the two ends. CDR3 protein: CASQAGVNYEQYF. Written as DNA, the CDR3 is TGTGCCAGTCAAGCGGGCGTAAACTACGAGCAGTACTTC.

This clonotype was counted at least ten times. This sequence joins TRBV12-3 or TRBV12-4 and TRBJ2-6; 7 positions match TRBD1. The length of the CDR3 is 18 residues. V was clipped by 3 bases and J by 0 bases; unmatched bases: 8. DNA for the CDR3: TGTGCCAGCAGTTTCAGCGACAGGGCTTTCTCTGGGGCCAACGTCCTGACTTTC. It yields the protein CASSFSDRAFSGANVLTF.

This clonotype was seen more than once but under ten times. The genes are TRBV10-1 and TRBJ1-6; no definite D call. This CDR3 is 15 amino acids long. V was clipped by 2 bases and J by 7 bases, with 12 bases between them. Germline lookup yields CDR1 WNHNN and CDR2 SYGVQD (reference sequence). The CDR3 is CASSETAGGNSPLHF. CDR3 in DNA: TGCGCCAGCAGTGAGACGGCAGGCGGGAATTCACCCCTCCACTTT.

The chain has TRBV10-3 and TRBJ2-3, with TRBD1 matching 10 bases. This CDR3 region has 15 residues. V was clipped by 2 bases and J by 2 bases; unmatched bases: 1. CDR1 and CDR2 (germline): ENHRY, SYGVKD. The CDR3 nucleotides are TGTGCCATCAGTGAGGGGACAGGGGACACAGATACGCAGTATTTT. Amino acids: CAISEGTGDTDTQYF.

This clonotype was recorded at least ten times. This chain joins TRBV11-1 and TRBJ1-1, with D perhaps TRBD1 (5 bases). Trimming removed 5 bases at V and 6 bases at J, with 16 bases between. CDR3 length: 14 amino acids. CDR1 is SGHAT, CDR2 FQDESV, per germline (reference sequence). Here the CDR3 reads CASSRRQRTAEAFF. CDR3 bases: TGTGCCAGCAGCCGACGACAGAGAACCGCTGAAGCTTTCTTT.

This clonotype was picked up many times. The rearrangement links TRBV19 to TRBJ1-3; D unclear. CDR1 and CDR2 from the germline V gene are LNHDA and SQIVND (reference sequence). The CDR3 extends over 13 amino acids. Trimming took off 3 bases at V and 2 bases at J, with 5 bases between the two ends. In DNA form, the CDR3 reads TGTGCCAGTAGTATGACGGCTGGAAACACCATATATTTT. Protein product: CASSMTAGNTIYF. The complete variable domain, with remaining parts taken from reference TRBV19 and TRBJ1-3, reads DGGITQSPKYLFRKEGQNVTLSCEQNLNHDAMYWYRQDPGQGLRLIYYSQIVNDFQKGDIAEGYSVSREKKESFPLTVTSAQKNPTAFYLCASSMTAGNTIYFGEGSWLTVV.